This T cell receptor (beta chain) was sequenced in a study of vaccination effects on CD4 cells after COVID-19. The assay was immunoSEQ multiplex PCR, and TCRdb's table has in-frame clones only and misses some. The table includes more than 50,000 clones, more than 80% detected once. A remark on this clone: Its antigen is currently unknown.

The germline gives CDR1 LNHDA, CDR2 SQIVND (reference sequence). This CDR3 is built from 17 residues. V lost 4 bases to trimming and J lost 0 bases, with 17 bases between them. Expansion with viral peptide pools was applied to antigen-specific CD4+ T cells by the ViraFEST assay prior to sequencing. The authors isolated CD4+ T cells after about 10 days of culture. Having tested negative for nucleocapsid antibodies, the vaccine recipients showed no prior SARS-CoV-2 infection. The receptor's source is a human donor who received a COVID-19 vaccine. The V gene is TRBV19, the J gene TRBJ2-3; D is unresolved. The specimen comprised CD4+ T cells from PBMCs cultured with HCoV-229E spike peptides, sampled before COVID-19 vaccination. Written as DNA, the CDR3 is TGTGCCAGTAGTAGACGCCAAACGCGTACTAGCACAGATACGCAGTATTTT. Translated: CASSRRQTRTSTDTQYF.